This TCR beta chain derives from a study of OX40 agonist ivuxolimab in advanced cancers. As for the study in general: Patients received ivuxolimab, an intravenous treatment, every 2 weeks at 0.01 to 10 mg/kg.

This clone appeared a single time. Antigen unknown. Repertoires were generated with immunoSEQ multiplex PCR, while TCRdb's copy carries only in-frame clones and drops some. This sample has fewer than 130,000 clones, with 89% found just once. Losses at the gene ends were 4 bases for V and 6 bases for J; bases not matched to a gene: 17. CDR3 length equals 18 residues. Germline V CDR1 and CDR2: SGHRS, YFSETQ. Study-wide points: At 0.1 to 3.0 mg/kg, CD4+ and CD8+ blood T cells expanded clonally by week 6.

The V gene is TRBV5-1, the J gene TRBJ1-1, with 11 bases lining up with TRBD1. The TCR was taken from an adult with an advanced solid tumor such as melanoma, head and neck, liver or kidney cancer. Sequencing was performed on CD4+ or CD8+ T cells sorted from blood, taken in a trial of the OX40 agonist ivuxolimab. Here the CDR3 reads CASSPDYTVGQGAAEAFF. CDR3 DNA sequence: TGCGCCAGCAGCCCAGACTATACCGTTGGACAGGGGGCGGCTGAAGCTTTCTTT.